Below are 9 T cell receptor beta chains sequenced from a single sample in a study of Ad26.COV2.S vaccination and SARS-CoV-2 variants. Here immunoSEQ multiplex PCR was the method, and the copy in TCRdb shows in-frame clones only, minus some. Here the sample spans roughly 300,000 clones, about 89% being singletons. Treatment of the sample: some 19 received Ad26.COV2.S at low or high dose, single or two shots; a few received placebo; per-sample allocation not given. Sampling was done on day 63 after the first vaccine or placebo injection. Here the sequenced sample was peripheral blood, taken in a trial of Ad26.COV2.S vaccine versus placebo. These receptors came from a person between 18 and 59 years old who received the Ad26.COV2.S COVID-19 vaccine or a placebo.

The CDR3 DNA is TGTGCCAGCAGTCGCAAAGGACTTACAGGGCTGGGTGGCTACACCTTC. This gives the protein CASSRKGLTGLGGYTF. J is TRBJ1-2 and V is TRBV27, with D perhaps matching TRBD1 (6 bases). Trimming cost V 5 bases and J 7 bases, with 23 bases left between them. This CDR3 has 16 amino acids. The V gene's germline CDR1 is MNHEY and CDR2 SMNVEV (reference sequence).

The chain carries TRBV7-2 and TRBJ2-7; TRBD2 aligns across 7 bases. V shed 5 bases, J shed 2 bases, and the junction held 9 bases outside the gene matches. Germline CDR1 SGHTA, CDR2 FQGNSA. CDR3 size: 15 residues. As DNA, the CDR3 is TGTGCCAGCAGCCCCGGGGGGTTTATAACCTACGAGCAGTACTTC. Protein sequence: CASSPGGFITYEQYF.

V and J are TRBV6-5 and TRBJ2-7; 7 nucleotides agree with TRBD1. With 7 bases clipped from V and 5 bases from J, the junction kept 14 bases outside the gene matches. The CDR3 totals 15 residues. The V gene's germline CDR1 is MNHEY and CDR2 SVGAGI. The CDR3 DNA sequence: TGTGCCAGCAACGGTCAACAGGGGTTTATCAACGAGCAGTACTTC. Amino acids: CASNGQQGFINEQYF.

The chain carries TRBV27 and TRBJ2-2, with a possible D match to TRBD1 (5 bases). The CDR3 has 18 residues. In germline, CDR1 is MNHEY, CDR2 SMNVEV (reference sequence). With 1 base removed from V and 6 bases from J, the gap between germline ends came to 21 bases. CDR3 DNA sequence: TGTGCCAGCAGTTTATATATAAAGGGAACAGGCCCCCCCGGGGAGCTGTTTTTT. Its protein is CASSLYIKGTGPPGELFF.

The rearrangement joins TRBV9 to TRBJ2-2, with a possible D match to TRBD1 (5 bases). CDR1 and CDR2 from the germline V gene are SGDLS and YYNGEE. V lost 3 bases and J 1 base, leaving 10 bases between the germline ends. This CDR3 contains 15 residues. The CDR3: CASSARVGNTGELFF. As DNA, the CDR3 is TGTGCCAGCAGCGCCAGGGTCGGGAACACCGGGGAGCTGTTTTTT.

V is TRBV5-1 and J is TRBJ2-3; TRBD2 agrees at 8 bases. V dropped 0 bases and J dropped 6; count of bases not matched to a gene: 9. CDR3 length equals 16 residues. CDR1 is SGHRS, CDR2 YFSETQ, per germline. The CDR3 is CASSLARTGGQDTQYF. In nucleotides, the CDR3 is TGCGCCAGCAGCTTGGCCCGCACGGGAGGGCAGGATACGCAGTATTTT.

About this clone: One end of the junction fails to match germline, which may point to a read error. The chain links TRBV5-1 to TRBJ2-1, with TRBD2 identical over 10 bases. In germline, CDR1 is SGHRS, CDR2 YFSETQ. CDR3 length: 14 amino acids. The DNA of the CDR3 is TGCGCCAGCAGTTTGGGGGGGACTAGCGTTGAGCAGTTCTTC. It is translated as CASSLGGTSVEQFF.

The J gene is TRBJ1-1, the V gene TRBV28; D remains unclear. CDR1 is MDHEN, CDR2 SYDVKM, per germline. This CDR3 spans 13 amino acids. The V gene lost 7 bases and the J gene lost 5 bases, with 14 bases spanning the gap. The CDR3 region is CASNDDPRTEAFF. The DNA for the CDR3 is TGTGCCAGCAATGACGACCCACGGACTGAAGCTTTCTTT.

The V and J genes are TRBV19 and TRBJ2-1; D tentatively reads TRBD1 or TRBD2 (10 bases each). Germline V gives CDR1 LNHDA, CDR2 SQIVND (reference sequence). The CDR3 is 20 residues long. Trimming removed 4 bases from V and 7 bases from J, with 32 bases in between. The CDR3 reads CASSKGQGFLAGDGGNEQFF. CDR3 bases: TGTGCCAGTAGTAAGGGACAGGGGTTTCTAGCGGGAGATGGGGGAAATGAGCAGTTCTTC.